Below are 15 T cell receptor beta chains sequenced from a single sample in a study of spatial heterogeneity in lung cancer. Time point reported: sample taken at primary tumor resection. Tumor, nontumor lung or frozen PBMC supplied whole RNA, sequenced without sorting. One entry per CDR3 protein results from TCRdb running MiXCR on the 5' RACE reads. The sample contains around 45,000 distinct CDR3 sequences, approximately 12% of which appear only once. The sequencing used PBMCs, collected at surgery. All receptors come from a female donor with early-stage non-small cell lung cancer.

The rearrangement uses TRBV12-3 or TRBV12-4 and TRBJ2-5, with 7 bases that match TRBD2. V was pared by 6 bases and J by 5 bases, with 9 bases of the junction left unmatched. The CDR3 consists of 14 residues. The CDR3 DNA is TGTGCCAGCAGCTCCTCCTTGGGGGGGGAGACCCAGTACTTC. Its protein is CASSSSLGGETQYF.

V and J are TRBV5-4 and TRBJ1-1, with 9 bases that match TRBD1. The CDR3 has 15 residues. V dropped 4 bases and J dropped 5; count of bases not matched to a gene: 9. The germline CDR1 and CDR2 sequences are SGHNT and YYREEE (reference sequence). The CDR3: CASSPRQGERTEAFF. The CDR3, as DNA: TGTGCCAGCAGCCCGCGACAGGGGGAGAGGACTGAAGCTTTCTTT.

The chain links TRBV5-1 to TRBJ1-1, with TRBD1 matching over 12 bases. CDR1 SGHRS and CDR2 YFSETQ come from the germline V gene. Trimming removed 4 bases from V and 0 bases from J; junction bases left unmatched: 4. The CDR3 is 16 residues long. CDR3 residues: CASSDGTGGLNTEAFF. CDR3 DNA: TGCGCCAGCAGCGACGGGACAGGGGGCCTGAACACTGAAGCTTTCTTT.

The gene calls are TRBV20-1 and TRBJ2-3; TRBD2 matches 7 bases. Germline V lookup: CDR1 DFQATT, CDR2 SNEGSKA (reference sequence). The ends lost 5 bases at V and 2 bases at J; junction bases unmatched: 16. CDR3 length: 17 residues. The CDR3 loop is CSARWDRAGDHTDTQYF. CDR3 DNA sequence: TGCAGTGCTCGTTGGGACCGGGCGGGGGACCACACAGATACGCAGTATTTT.

This clonotype was counted at least ten times. This rearrangement joins TRBV12-3 or TRBV12-4 to TRBJ1-5; D not certain. The CDR3 contains 16 residues. The V gene lost 3 bases and the J gene lost 0 bases, with 12 bases spanning the gap. Here the CDR3 reads CASSFYPGRSNQPQHF. For the CDR3, the DNA is TGTGCCAGCAGTTTCTACCCGGGCCGTAGCAATCAGCCCCAGCATTTT.

This clonotype was detected many times. The gene calls are TRBV2 and TRBJ1-5, with D unclear. CDR1 SNHLY and CDR2 FYNNEI come from the germline V gene. This CDR3 has 14 amino acids. Trimming shortened V by 4 bases and J by 9 bases, and 16 bases separated the two germline ends. The CDR3: CASSGGYGSRPQHF. CDR3 DNA: TGTGCCAGCAGTGGGGGTTACGGTTCTCGGCCCCAGCATTTT.

This clonotype was counted ten times or more. The chain recombines TRBV3-1 with TRBJ1-6; D is ambiguous. Germline V gene sequence: CDR1 LGHDT, CDR2 YNNKEL (reference sequence). The CDR3 contains 13 residues. Trimming removed 1 base at V and 9 bases at J, with 7 bases between. The CDR3 loop reads CASSQGLTSPLHF. In DNA form, the CDR3 reads TGTGCCAGCAGCCAAGGACTAACTTCACCCCTCCACTTT.

The J gene is TRBJ2-4, the V gene TRBV12-5, with 11 bases matching TRBD1. Germline values: CDR1 LGHNT, CDR2 FRNRAP. This CDR3 comprises 18 residues. The V gene end was trimmed by 5 bases and the J gene end by 3 bases; junction bases not matched to a gene: 12. CDR3: CASGLPPDRGLGKNIQYF. CDR3 coding DNA: TGTGCTAGTGGTCTCCCTCCGGACAGGGGGCTGGGCAAAAACATTCAGTACTTC. The whole variable domain, filled in from reference TRBV12-5 and TRBJ2-4, reads DARVTQTPRHKVTEMGQEVTMRCQPILGHNTVFWYRQTMMQGLELLAYFRNRAPLDDSGMPKDRFSAEMPDATLATLKIQPSEPRDSAVYFCASGLPPDRGLGKNIQYFGAGTRLSVL.

The sample holds many counts of this clonotype. The chain is built from TRBV6-5 and TRBJ2-1; D perhaps matches TRBD1 (6 bases). CDR3 length equals 16 residues. CDR1 is MNHEY and CDR2 is SVGAGI in the germline V gene. The ends were cut back, 2 bases at V and 4 bases at J, with 15 bases in the middle. The CDR3 spells CASSYTTGDRYNEQFF. The CDR3 DNA sequence: TGTGCCAGCAGTTACACGACAGGCGATCGTTACAATGAGCAGTTCTTC.

This chain joins TRBV5-1 and TRBJ1-1, with TRBD1 matching over 9 bases. The length of the CDR3 is 13 residues. CDR1 SGHRS and CDR2 YFSETQ come from the germline V gene. The junction had 6 bases not matched to a gene; V was cut back by 4 bases and J by 8 bases. In nucleotides, the CDR3 is TGCGCCAGCAGCGCGGCCACAGGGGGCGAAGCTTTCTTT. Its protein product is CASSAATGGEAFF.

The chain recombines TRBV6-6 with TRBJ1-1, with D possibly being TRBD1 (6 bases). Trimming took off 6 bases at V and 5 bases at J, with 16 bases between the two ends. The CDR3 spans 14 residues. Germline CDR1 MNHNY, CDR2 SVGAGI (reference sequence). CDR3 region: CASRPGDPRTEAFF. The CDR3 DNA reads as TGTGCCAGCAGACCAGGGGACCCGAGGACTGAAGCTTTCTTT.

This clonotype was found a few times. V is TRBV6-4 and J is TRBJ2-3, with 12 bases that match TRBD2. V was clipped by 8 bases and J by 2 bases; unmatched bases: 8. CDR1 and CDR2 (germline): MRHNA, SNTAGT. The CDR3 has 16 residues. The CDR3 DNA is TGTGCCAGCTCTCCTCTAGCGGGGGGGTTCACAGATACGCAGTATTTT. Protein sequence: CASSPLAGGFTDTQYF.

The chain recombines TRBV29-1 with TRBJ2-2; D tentatively fits TRBD1 or TRBD2 (5 bases each). Between the trimmed V and J ends, which lost 6 bases and 4 bases, there was a span of 18 bases. This CDR3 has 15 residues. Per the germline V gene, CDR1 is SQVTM and CDR2 is ANQGSEA. DNA of the CDR3: TGCAGCGTCGCCGGGACCCGGACCGGCACCGGGGAGCTGTTTTTT. Residues: CSVAGTRTGTGELFF.

This clonotype was counted a few times. The chain recombines TRBV3-1 with TRBJ2-7; 8 bases align to TRBD2. The CDR3 extends over 15 amino acids. Germline-derived CDR1 and CDR2 are LGHDT and YNNKEL (reference sequence). Germline trimming cut 1 base from V and 2 bases from J; bases unmatched to any gene: 4. CDR3 sequence: CASSQGLASTYEQYF. The CDR3 nucleotides are TGTGCCAGCAGCCAAGGACTAGCGAGTACCTACGAGCAGTACTTC.

This clonotype came up a few times. J is TRBJ1-2 and V is TRBV5-1; the match to TRBD1 covers 7 bases. This CDR3 has 13 residues. Losses at the gene ends were 4 bases for V and 5 bases for J; bases not matched to a gene: 5. Per germline, CDR1 SGHRS and CDR2 YFSETQ. The CDR3 coding sequence is TGCGCCAGCAGCCCCCGGACAGGATATGGCTACACCTTC. As protein: CASSPRTGYGYTF.